This TCR beta chain was obtained from a study of beta chain features in type 1 diabetes. Study overall: Sorted cells examined across all samples numbered 85 million to 130 million.

The ends were cut back, 4 bases at V and 7 bases at J, with 11 bases in the middle. This CDR3 comprises 13 residues. CDR1 and CDR2 from the germline V gene are MNHNS and SASEGT. Expressed TCRB transcripts were sequenced because the entire RNA isolate underwent reverse transcription. Assay: immunoSEQ multiplex PCR; the TCRdb copy retains only in-frame clones and omits some. The sample has roughly 260,000 clones; approximately 10% are singletons. Sorting gave populations that all exceeded 98% purity. General observations from the study: Shortening that was moderate but significant affected the TCRB CDR3s of Type 1 diabetes patients in all four CD4+ subsets. Reads derived from cDNA could over-represent cells showing high TCR expression. Equally in patients and controls, shorter templates might have been favored by PCR.

This clone occurred a few times. Its antigen is unknown. Sequencing input: naive CD4+ T cells from blood. This TCR was recovered from a man aged 25 to 40 with type 1 diabetes. The chain employs TRBV6-1 and TRBJ1-5; D is perhaps TRBD1 (5 bases). Written as DNA, the CDR3 is TGTGCCAGCAGTGCTGAGGGGAGGCAGCCCCAGCATTTT. This sequence encodes CASSAEGRQPQHF.